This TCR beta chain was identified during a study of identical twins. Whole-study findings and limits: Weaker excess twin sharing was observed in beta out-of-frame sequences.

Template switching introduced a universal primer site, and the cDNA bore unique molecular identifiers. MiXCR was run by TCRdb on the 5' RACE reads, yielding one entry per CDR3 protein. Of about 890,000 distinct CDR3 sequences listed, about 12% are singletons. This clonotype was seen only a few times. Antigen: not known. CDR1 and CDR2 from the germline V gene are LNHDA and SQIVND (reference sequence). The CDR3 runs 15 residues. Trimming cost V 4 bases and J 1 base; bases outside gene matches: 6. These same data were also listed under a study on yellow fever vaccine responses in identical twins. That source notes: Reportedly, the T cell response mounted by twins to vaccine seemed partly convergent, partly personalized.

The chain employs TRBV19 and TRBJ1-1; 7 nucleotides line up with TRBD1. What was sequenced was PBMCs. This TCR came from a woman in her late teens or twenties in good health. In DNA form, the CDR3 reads TGTGCCAGTAGTACTTCGGGGACAGCGAACACTGAAGCTTTCTTT. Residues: CASSTSGTANTEAFF.